This T cell receptor beta chain derives from a study of blood T cell repertoires in COVID-19. In the study overall: Samples came from the United States, Italy and Spain, spanning acute and convalescent COVID-19.

Repertoires were generated with immunoSEQ multiplex PCR, while TCRdb's copy carries only in-frame clones and drops some. The sample includes 90,000 to 130,000 clones, about 80% of them seen just once. Trimming stripped 0 bases from V and 0 bases from J, with 9 bases between. In germline, CDR1 is MGHRA, CDR2 YSYEKL. CDR3 length: 16 amino acids. The receptor was isolated from a woman of 80 years or more with acute or convalescent COVID-19. V and J are TRBV4-1 and TRBJ1-5, with D unclear. The sequenced sample consisted of peripheral blood. CDR3 in DNA: TGCGCCAGCAGCCAAGAATCGGGGTATAGCAATCAGCCCCAGCATTTT. It is translated as CASSQESGYSNQPQHF.